The TCR beta chain described here comes from a study of PD-1 blockade in classical Hodgkin lymphoma. Study observations and caveats: Newly diagnosed patients were reported to exhibit reduced baseline TCR diversity relative to healthy donors. Factors driving the repertoire differences, possibly disease activity or prior therapy, remain undefined. By C4D1 there was a significant rise in CD4+ TCR diversity but not in CD8+ TCR diversity. Baseline diversity resembling that of newly diagnosed patients was seen in complete responders.

Every patient was affected by relapse after autologous stem cell transplantation, while exposure to brentuximab vedotin was not uniform. In its sample, this clone was seen a few times. Its antigen is undetermined. Repertoires were generated with immunoSEQ multiplex PCR, while TCRdb's copy carries only in-frame clones and drops some. This sample has about 18,000 clones; around 85% occur once, and the top ten carry about 24%. Germline V CDR1 and CDR2: SGHVS, FQNEAQ. The trim removed 2 bases at V and 9 bases at J, leaving 18 bases unmatched. The CDR3 runs 20 residues. The input for sequencing was peripheral blood mononuclear cells (PBMCs), taken at baseline. The chain combines TRBV7-8 with TRBJ2-1, with 14 positions matching TRBD2. The receptor was isolated from a human donor with classical Hodgkin lymphoma. CDR3 region: CASSLMGGTVGLAGGAEQFF. DNA for the CDR3: TGTGCCAGCAGCTTAATGGGGGGGACAGTTGGACTAGCGGGAGGTGCTGAGCAGTTCTTC.